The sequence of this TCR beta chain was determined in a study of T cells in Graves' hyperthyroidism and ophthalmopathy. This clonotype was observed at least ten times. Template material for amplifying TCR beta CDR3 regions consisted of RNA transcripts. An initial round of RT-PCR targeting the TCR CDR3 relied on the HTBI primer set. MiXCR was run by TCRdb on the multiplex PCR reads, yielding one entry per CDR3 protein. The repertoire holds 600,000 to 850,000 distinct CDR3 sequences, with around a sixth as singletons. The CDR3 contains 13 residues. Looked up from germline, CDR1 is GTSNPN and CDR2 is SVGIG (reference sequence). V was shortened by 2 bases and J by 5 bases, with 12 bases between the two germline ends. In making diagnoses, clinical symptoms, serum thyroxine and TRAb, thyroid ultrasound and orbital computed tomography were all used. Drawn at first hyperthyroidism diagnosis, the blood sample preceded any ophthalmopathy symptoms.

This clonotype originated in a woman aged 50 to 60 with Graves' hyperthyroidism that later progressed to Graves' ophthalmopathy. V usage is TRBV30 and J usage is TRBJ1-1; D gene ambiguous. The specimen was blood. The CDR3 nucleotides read TGTGCCTGGAGTAAGGGAGGGAGGACTGAAGCTTTCTTT. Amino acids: CAWSKGGRTEAFF.